This T cell receptor (beta chain) came from a study of T cells in Graves' hyperthyroidism and ophthalmopathy. This clonotype was seen repeatedly, ten times or more. The antigen is not known. Using RNA transcripts as the source, TCR beta CDR3 regions were amplified. TCR CDR3 regions were first amplified by RT-PCR with HTBI primers. MiXCR was run by TCRdb on the multiplex PCR reads, yielding one entry per CDR3 protein. The sample comprises about 300,000 distinct CDR3 sequences, 15% to 20% of which are singletons, and around 33% rests with the top ten. Study outcomes and limitations: In simple terms, a model built on 13 V-J features told ophthalmopathy apart from stable hyperthyroidism.

Germline lookup yields CDR1 MNHNS and CDR2 SASEGT. The CDR3 runs 16 residues. With 6 bases clipped from V and 2 bases from J, the junction kept 11 bases outside the gene matches. The receptor's source is a man aged 25 to 45 with Graves' hyperthyroidism. Sequencing was done on a sample of blood. V and J are TRBV6-1 and TRBJ2-3, with 7 bases aligning to TRBD1. Here the CDR3 reads CASSYSRTGNTDTQYF. The CDR3 DNA is TGTGCCAGCAGCTATTCACGGACAGGAAACACAGATACGCAGTATTTT.